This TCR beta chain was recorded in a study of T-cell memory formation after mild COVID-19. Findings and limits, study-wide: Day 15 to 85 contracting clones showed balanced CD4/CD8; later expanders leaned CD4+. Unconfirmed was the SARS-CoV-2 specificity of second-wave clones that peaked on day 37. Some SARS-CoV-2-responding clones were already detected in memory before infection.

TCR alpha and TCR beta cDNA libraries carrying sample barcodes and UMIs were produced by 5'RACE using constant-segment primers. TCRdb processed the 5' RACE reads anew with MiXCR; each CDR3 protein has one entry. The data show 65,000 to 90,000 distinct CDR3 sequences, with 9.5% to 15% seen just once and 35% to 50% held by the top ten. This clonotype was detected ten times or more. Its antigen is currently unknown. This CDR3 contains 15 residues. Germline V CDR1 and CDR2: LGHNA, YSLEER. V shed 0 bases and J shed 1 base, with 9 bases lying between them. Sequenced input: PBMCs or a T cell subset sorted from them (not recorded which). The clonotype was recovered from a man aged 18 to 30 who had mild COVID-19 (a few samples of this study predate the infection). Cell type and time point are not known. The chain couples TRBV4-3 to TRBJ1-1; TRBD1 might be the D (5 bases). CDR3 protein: CASSQDRTGNTEAFF. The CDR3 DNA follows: TGCGCCAGCAGCCAAGATAGAACAGGGAACACTGAAGCTTTCTTT.